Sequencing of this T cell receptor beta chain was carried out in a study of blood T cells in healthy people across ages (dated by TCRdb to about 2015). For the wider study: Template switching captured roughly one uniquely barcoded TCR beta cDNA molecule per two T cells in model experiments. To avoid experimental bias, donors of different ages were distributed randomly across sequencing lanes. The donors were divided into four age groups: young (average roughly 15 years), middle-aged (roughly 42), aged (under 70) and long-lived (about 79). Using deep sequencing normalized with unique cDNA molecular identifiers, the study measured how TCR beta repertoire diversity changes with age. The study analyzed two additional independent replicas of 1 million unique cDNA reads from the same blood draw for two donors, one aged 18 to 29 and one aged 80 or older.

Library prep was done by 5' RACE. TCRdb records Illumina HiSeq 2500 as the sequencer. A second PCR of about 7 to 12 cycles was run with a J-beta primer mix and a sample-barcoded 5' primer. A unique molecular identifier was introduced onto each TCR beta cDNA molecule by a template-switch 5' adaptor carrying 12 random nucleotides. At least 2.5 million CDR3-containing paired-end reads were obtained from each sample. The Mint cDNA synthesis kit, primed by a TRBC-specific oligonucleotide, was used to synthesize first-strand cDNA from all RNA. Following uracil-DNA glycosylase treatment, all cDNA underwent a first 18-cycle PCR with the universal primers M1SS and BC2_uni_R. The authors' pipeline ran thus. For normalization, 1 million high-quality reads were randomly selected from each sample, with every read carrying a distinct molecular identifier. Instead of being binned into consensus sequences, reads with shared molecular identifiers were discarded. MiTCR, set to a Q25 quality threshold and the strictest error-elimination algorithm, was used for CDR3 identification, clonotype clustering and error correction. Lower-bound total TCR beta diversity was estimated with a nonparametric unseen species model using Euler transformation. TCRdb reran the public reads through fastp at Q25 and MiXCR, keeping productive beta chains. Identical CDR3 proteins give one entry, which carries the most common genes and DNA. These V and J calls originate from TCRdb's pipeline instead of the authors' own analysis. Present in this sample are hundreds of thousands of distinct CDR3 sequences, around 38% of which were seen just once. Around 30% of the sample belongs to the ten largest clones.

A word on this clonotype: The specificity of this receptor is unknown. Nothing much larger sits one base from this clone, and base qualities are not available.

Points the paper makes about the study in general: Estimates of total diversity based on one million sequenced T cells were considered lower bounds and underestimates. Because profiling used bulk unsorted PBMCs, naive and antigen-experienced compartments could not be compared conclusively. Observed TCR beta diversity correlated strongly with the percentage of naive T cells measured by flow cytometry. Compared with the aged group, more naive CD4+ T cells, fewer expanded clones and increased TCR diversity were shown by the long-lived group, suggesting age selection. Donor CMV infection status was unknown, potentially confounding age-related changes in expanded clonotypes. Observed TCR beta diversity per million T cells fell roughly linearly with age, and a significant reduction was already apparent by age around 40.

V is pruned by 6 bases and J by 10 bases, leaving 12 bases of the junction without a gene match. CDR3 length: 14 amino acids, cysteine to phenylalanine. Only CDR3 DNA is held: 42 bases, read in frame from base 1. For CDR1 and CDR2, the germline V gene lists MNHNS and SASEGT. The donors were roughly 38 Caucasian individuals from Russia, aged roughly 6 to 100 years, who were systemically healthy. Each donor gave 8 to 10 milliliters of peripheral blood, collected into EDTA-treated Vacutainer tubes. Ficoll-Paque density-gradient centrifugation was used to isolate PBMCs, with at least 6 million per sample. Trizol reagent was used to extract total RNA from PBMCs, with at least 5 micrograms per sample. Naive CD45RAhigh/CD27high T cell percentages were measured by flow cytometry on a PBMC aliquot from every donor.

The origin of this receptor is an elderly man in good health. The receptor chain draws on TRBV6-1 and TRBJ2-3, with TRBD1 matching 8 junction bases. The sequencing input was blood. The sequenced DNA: TGTGCCAGCAGCCAGACAGGGGACCGGCCGGCGCAGTATTTT. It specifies CASSQTGDRPAQYF.